The rows below give T cell receptor beta chains drawn from one sample of a study of early T cells in non-severe SARS-CoV-2 infection. MiXCR, applied by TCRdb to the 5' RACE reads, yields one record per CDR3 protein. The sample records about 66,000 distinct CDR3 sequences, approximately 8.3% being singletons. What was sequenced was whole blood. The source of these receptors is an adult who was a healthcare worker with PCR-confirmed SARS-CoV-2 infection or an uninfected control (not recorded which). The CDR3 runs from the conserved cysteine through the conserved F or W. The D gene is left open where the match is weak. The size of a clone is reported for some rows only, either as once, few or many, or as a class for expanded clones.

v_call	j_call	clone_size	d_call	cdr3_aa	cdr3_nt
TRBV4-2	TRBJ1-5	NA	NA	CASSQEGYQPQHF	TGTGCCAGCAGCCAAGAGGGATATCAGCCCCAGCATTTT
TRBV5-1	TRBJ2-4	NA	TRBD1	CASSLEGALKNIQYF	TGCGCCAGCAGCTTGGAGGGGGCGCTTAAAAACATTCAGTACTTC
TRBV5-1	TRBJ2-6	NA	TRBD1	CASSPGTGVLSGANVLTF	TGCGCCAGCAGCCCTGGGACAGGGGTTCTCTCTGGGGCCAACGTCCTGACTTTC
TRBV4-1	TRBJ2-3	NA	TRBD2	CASSQDQGLAGDTQYF	TGCGCCAGCAGCCAAGATCAGGGACTAGCGGGGGATACGCAGTATTTT
TRBV2	TRBJ2-1	few	TRBD2	CASSESGRAENEQFF	TGTGCCAGCAGTGAGAGCGGGAGGGCCGAAAATGAGCAGTTCTTC
TRBV5-1	TRBJ2-3	few	TRBD1	CASSPRTGGSTDTQYF	TGCGCCAGCAGCCCAAGGACAGGGGGCAGCACAGATACGCAGTATTTT
TRBV12-3/TRBV12-4	TRBJ1-2	few	TRBD1	CASSLQGERGYTF	TGTGCCAGCAGTTTACAGGGGGAGAGGGGCTACACCTTC
TRBV20-1	TRBJ2-3	NA	TRBD2	CSALESGITDTQYF	TGCAGTGCTCTTGAAAGCGGGATCACAGATACGCAGTATTTT
TRBV9	TRBJ2-1	many	NA	CASSIGTANEQFF	TGTGCCAGCAGCATAGGGACTGCAAATGAGCAGTTCTTC
TRBV4-1	TRBJ2-3	few	TRBD1	CASSQKDRGTDTQYF	TGCGCCAGCAGCCAAAAGGACAGGGGCACAGATACGCAGTATTTT
TRBV4-2	TRBJ1-5	few	TRBD1	CASSPEDRDFYGNQPQHF	TGTGCCAGCAGCCCCGAGGACAGGGACTTCTATGGCAATCAGCCCCAGCATTTT